The 6 T cell receptor beta chains below all came from one sample that was sequenced in a study of T cells in Graves' hyperthyroidism and ophthalmopathy. The investigators amplified TCR beta CDR3 regions from RNA transcripts. A set of HTBI primers served as the primers for a first-round RT-PCR of the TCR CDR3. Via MiXCR, TCRdb re-called the multiplex PCR reads, giving one row per CDR3 protein. The sample comprises 480,000 or so distinct CDR3 sequences, 14% of which are singletons, and around a sixth rests with the top ten. The specimen sequenced was blood. Source of these receptors: a woman aged 18-29 years with Graves' hyperthyroidism.

V and J are TRBV7-9 and TRBJ2-1; D tentatively reads TRBD1 or TRBD2 (6 bases each). Germline V gene data show CDR1 as SEHNR and CDR2 as FQNEAQ (reference sequence). This CDR3 is built from 13 residues. V lost 4 bases to trimming and J lost 10 bases, with 14 bases between them. The CDR3 bases are TGTGCCAGCAGCTACGAGGGGGGACGGGAGCAGTTCTTC. This codes for CASSYEGGREQFF.

This clonotype was counted ten times or more. The gene calls are TRBV11-2 and TRBJ1-1; D ambiguous. V gave up 4 bases and J gave up 3 bases, with 9 bases separating them. The V gene's germline CDR1 is SGHAT and CDR2 FQNNGV. The CDR3 loop spans 13 amino acids. The CDR3 spells CASSSGEHTEAFF. The DNA of the CDR3 is TGTGCCAGCAGCTCCGGGGAGCACACTGAAGCTTTCTTT.

This clonotype was recorded many times. V and J are TRBV24-1 and TRBJ2-1; 12 bases line up with TRBD2. Germline V gene data show CDR1 as KGHDR and CDR2 as SFDVKD. The CDR3 contains 20 residues. V was pared by 0 bases and J by 6 bases, with 14 bases of the junction left unmatched. CDR3 region: CATSDLRLAGGPGHTNEQFF. The CDR3 DNA is TGTGCCACCAGTGATTTGCGGCTAGCGGGAGGGCCGGGACACACCAATGAGCAGTTCTTC.

This clonotype was seen ten or more times. This chain connects TRBV20-1 to TRBJ2-3; 12 bases map to TRBD2. Germline-derived CDR1 and CDR2 are DFQATT and SNEGSKA (reference sequence). V lost 4 bases, J lost 4 bases, and 6 bases stayed unmatched. This CDR3 comprises 15 residues. The CDR3: CSAKTLAGGSDTQYF. CDR3 in DNA: TGCAGTGCTAAGACCCTAGCGGGAGGGTCAGATACGCAGTATTTT.

This clonotype was seen ten or more times. The chain employs TRBV19 and TRBJ1-4, with D maybe TRBD1 (5 bases). The CDR3 is 14 amino acids. V shed 9 bases and J shed 0 bases, with 11 bases lying between them. Germline V gene sequence: CDR1 LNHDA, CDR2 SQIVND (reference sequence). DNA for the CDR3: TGTGCCAGACCTACAGGACCAACTAATGAAAAACTGTTTTTT. Its protein is CARPTGPTNEKLFF.

This clonotype was observed at least ten times. The gene calls are TRBV12-3 or TRBV12-4 and TRBJ2-3, with D perhaps given as TRBD1 or TRBD2 (5 bases each). This CDR3 region has 15 residues. The V end lost 6 bases, the J end lost 0 bases, and 13 bases lay between the germline ends. Here the CDR3 DNA reads TGTGCCAGCAGCACCGGGGCACCTAGCACAGATACGCAGTATTTT. It encodes CASSTGAPSTDTQYF.